Presented here are 3 T cell receptor beta chains from one specimen sequenced in a study of blood T cells in healthy people across ages. A second PCR of about 7 to 11 cycles used a sample-barcoded 5' primer and a J-beta primer mix. MiXCR was run by TCRdb on the 5' RACE reads, yielding one entry per CDR3 protein. This sample has around 1,900,000 distinct CDR3 sequences; about 39% occur once, and the top ten carry about 21%. Sequencing was carried out using blood. These receptors originate from a human donor in good health.

This rearrangement joins TRBV4-3 to TRBJ1-2; 10 bases line up with TRBD1. The germline V gene encodes CDR1 LGHNA and CDR2 YSLEER. The CDR3 consists of 15 residues. The V segment lost 1 base and the J segment 8 bases; nucleotides outside the gene matches: 7. CDR3 sequence reads: CASSQGQGAVNGYTF. The CDR3 bases are TGCGCCAGCAGCCAAGGACAGGGGGCGGTCAACGGCTACACCTTC.

A few counts support this clonotype. The J gene is TRBJ2-1, the V gene TRBV7-2; 7 bases match TRBD2. This CDR3 region has 15 residues. Germline V gives CDR1 SGHTA, CDR2 FQGNSA. The trim removed 3 bases at V and 4 bases at J, leaving 6 bases unmatched. The CDR3 loop reads CASSFGTNYYNEQFF. The CDR3 DNA follows: TGTGCCAGCAGCTTCGGGACTAACTATTACAATGAGCAGTTCTTC.

The chain uses TRBV11-2 and TRBJ1-1; tentatively, D is TRBD1 (6 bases). V gave up 0 bases and J gave up 3 bases, with 14 bases separating them. Germline V lookup: CDR1 SGHAT, CDR2 FQNNGV. CDR3 size: 16 residues. DNA of the CDR3: TGTGCCAGCAGCTTAGATAGTATAGGGGGAGACACTGAAGCTTTCTTT. It translates to CASSLDSIGGDTEAFF.